Following are 22 T cell receptor beta chains from one sample sequenced in a study of TIL therapy for anti-PD-1-resistant metastatic lung cancer. Documented time point: pre-treatment sample, taken before nivolumab and TIL therapy. The libraries were made with immunoSEQ v3. The table came from immunoSEQ multiplex PCR; TCRdb's copy has only in-frame clones and leaves some out. The table includes approximately 57,000 clones, 70% to 90% detected once. This specimen consisted of blood, obtained at baseline. All receptors derive from a person aged 25 to 85 with non-small cell lung cancer.

This chain joins TRBV15 and TRBJ2-3; tentative D call: TRBD2 (6 bases). Germline CDR1 and CDR2: LNHNV and YYDKDF (reference sequence). Trimming took off 3 bases at V and 3 bases at J, with 7 bases between the two ends. The CDR3 has 13 residues. The CDR3 is CATSRGGTDTQYF. The CDR3 region has the DNA TGTGCCACCAGCAGGGGGGGAACAGATACGCAGTATTTT.

This clone was counted only a few times. V usage is TRBV4-1 and J usage is TRBJ2-1; 10 bases map to TRBD2. The length of the CDR3 is 15 residues. V lost 1 base to trimming and J lost 4 bases; unmatched junction nucleotides: 1. Looked up from germline, CDR1 is MGHRA and CDR2 is YSYEKL. CDR3 sequence (DNA): TGCGCCAGCAGCCAAGCTAGCGGGAGTTACAATGAGCAGTTCTTC. Amino acid sequence: CASSQASGSYNEQFF.

The chain is built from TRBV28 and TRBJ1-6; D is possibly TRBD1 (6 bases). Germline V lookup: CDR1 MDHEN, CDR2 SYDVKM. There are 16 residues in the CDR3. With 4 bases removed from V and 10 bases from J, the gap between germline ends came to 20 bases. CDR3 in amino acids: CASSSANGGWGSPLHF. The CDR3 coding sequence is TGTGCCAGCAGTTCCGCTAACGGGGGCTGGGGATCACCCCTCCACTTT.

This CDR3 reads CASSTVWDRMNTEAFF. In nucleotides, the CDR3 is TGTGCCAGCAGCACAGTATGGGACAGGATGAACACTGAAGCTTTCTTT. The V gene is TRBV11-2, the J gene TRBJ1-1; 8 positions agree with TRBD1. Unmatched junction bases numbered 8, after V lost 5 bases and J lost 0 bases. CDR1 is SGHAT and CDR2 is FQNNGV in the germline V gene. The CDR3 runs 16 residues.

The chain is built from TRBV6-2 or TRBV6-3 and TRBJ1-1; perhaps TRBD1 as D (5 bases). The CDR3 contains 19 residues. Germline values: CDR1 MNHEY, CDR2 SVGEGT. Deletions cut 6 bases from V and 0 bases from J, with 26 bases between. For the CDR3, the DNA is TGTGCCAGCAGCTTCTACCTGGGCCACCCCAAGGGGATGAACACTGAAGCTTTCTTT. It specifies CASSFYLGHPKGMNTEAFF.

CDR3 coding DNA: TGTGCCATTTCGGGGTCAGGCACAGATACGCAGTATTTT. Amino acids: CAISGSGTDTQYF. J is TRBJ2-3 and V is TRBV30; D is possibly TRBD2 (5 bases). CDR1 is GTSNPN and CDR2 is SVGIG in the germline V gene (reference sequence). Trimming pared 8 bases from V and 1 base from J, leaving 13 bases between. The CDR3 has 13 residues.

The chain joins TRBV29-1 to TRBJ1-1; 9 positions match TRBD1. The CDR3 runs 15 residues. Germline loops: CDR1 SQVTM, CDR2 ANQGSEA. V lost 4 bases and J lost 0; bases outside the gene matches: 6. The CDR3 spells CSVVRQGGMNTEAFF. CDR3 nucleotides: TGCAGCGTTGTCCGACAGGGGGGGATGAACACTGAAGCTTTCTTT.

The genes are TRBV28 and TRBJ1-5; tentatively, D is TRBD1 (5 bases). Per germline, CDR1 MDHEN and CDR2 SYDVKM. V was cut by 6 bases and J by 4 bases, with 16 bases left in between. This CDR3 has 15 residues. In DNA form, the CDR3 reads TGTGCCAGCAGCCGGACCGGGGGGATTAATCAGCCCCAGCATTTT. Translation: CASSRTGGINQPQHF.

This chain connects TRBV6-5 to TRBJ1-4; D unresolved. Trimming stripped 6 bases from V and 4 bases from J, with 12 bases between. Germline lookup yields CDR1 MNHEY and CDR2 SVGAGI. The CDR3 has 14 residues. CDR3 DNA sequence: TGTGCCAGCAGGGCGTCAGGCCTTAATGAAAAACTGTTTTTT. Its protein is CASRASGLNEKLFF.

The rearrangement joins TRBV6-6 to TRBJ2-3, with D perhaps TRBD2 (6 bases). The germline CDR1 and CDR2 sequences are MNHNY and SVGAGI (reference sequence). V lost 6 bases and J 2 bases, leaving 15 bases between the germline ends. The CDR3 runs 15 residues. CDR3 loop: CASRLPSGLTDTQYF. CDR3 coding DNA: TGTGCCAGCAGGCTACCATCGGGACTCACAGATACGCAGTATTTT.

The rearrangement joins TRBV9 to TRBJ1-2; the match to TRBD1 covers 11 bases. V lost 2 bases to trimming and J lost 6 bases; unmatched junction nucleotides: 9. Per germline, CDR1 SGDLS and CDR2 YYNGEE. The CDR3 loop spans 16 amino acids. The CDR3 nucleotides read TGTGCCAGCAGCGTGGTGGGGACAGGGGGAAGGGATGGCTACACCTTC. Translating gives CASSVVGTGGRDGYTF.

This rearrangement joins TRBV7-9 to TRBJ1-2, with TRBD1 identical over 7 bases. The J segment lost 4 bases and the V segment lost 5 bases, leaving 4 bases of the junction unmatched. Germline CDR1 reads SEHNR; CDR2 reads FQNEAQ (reference sequence). This CDR3 is 13 amino acids long. Here the CDR3 reads CASSPDRTYGYTF. The CDR3 DNA sequence: TGTGCCAGCAGCCCGGACAGGACCTATGGCTACACCTTC.

The chain combines TRBV7-9 with TRBJ2-1, with 8 bases lining up with TRBD2. Germline V gene data show CDR1 as SEHNR and CDR2 as FQNEAQ (reference sequence). This CDR3 is built from 15 residues. V was pared by 0 bases and J by 5 bases, with 3 bases of the junction left unmatched. The CDR3 DNA reads TGTGCCAGCAGCTTAGCCGGGGGGGCTGACAATGAGCAGTTCTTC. Translating it yields CASSLAGGADNEQFF.

The chain employs TRBV29-1 and TRBJ2-7; D is undetermined. The CDR3 sequence is 12 residues long. Trimming removed 6 bases at V and 2 bases at J, with 11 bases between. Germline V gives CDR1 SQVTM, CDR2 ANQGSEA. CDR3 residues: CSVLDGTYEQYF. CDR3 bases: TGCAGCGTCCTTGACGGTACCTACGAGCAGTACTTC.

This chain uses TRBV30 with TRBJ2-5, with a weak D call TRBD1 (5 bases). Between the trimmed V and J ends, which lost 5 bases and 5 bases, there was a span of 9 bases. The CDR3 is 11 amino acids. The V gene's germline CDR1 is GTSNPN and CDR2 SVGIG (reference sequence). The CDR3 sequence: CAWGAYETQYF. DNA of the CDR3: TGTGCCTGGGGGGCCTATGAGACCCAGTACTTC.

The chain has TRBV28 and TRBJ2-3; tentatively, D is TRBD2 (6 bases). Per germline, CDR1 MDHEN and CDR2 SYDVKM. This CDR3 is built from 14 residues. V lost 5 bases and J lost 1, with 10 bases in between. CDR3: CASSPGTGTDTQYF. CDR3 DNA: TGTGCCAGCAGTCCGGGGACTGGCACAGATACGCAGTATTTT.

This clone has a single count. V usage is TRBV11-2 and J usage is TRBJ2-2, with D unclear. The CDR3 consists of 16 residues. Germline V gene sequence: CDR1 SGHAT, CDR2 FQNNGV. Trimming removed 5 bases at V and 3 bases at J, with 16 bases between. CDR3 in DNA: TGTGCCAGCAGCCTTCAATCAAGGAGCTACACCGGGGAGCTGTTTTTT. Translation gives CASSLQSRSYTGELFF.

The chain joins TRBV4-1 to TRBJ1-6; 9 bases fit TRBD1. Germline loops: CDR1 MGHRA, CDR2 YSYEKL. The CDR3 consists of 19 residues. The trim removed 2 bases at V and 0 bases at J, leaving 8 bases unmatched. The CDR3 reads CASSQTPGQGSSYNSPLHF. In nucleotides, the CDR3 is TGCGCCAGCAGCCAAACCCCGGGACAGGGAAGCTCCTATAATTCACCCCTCCACTTT.

The chain employs TRBV5-5 and TRBJ2-1; D unclear. CDR3 length: 13 amino acids. V dropped 1 base and J dropped 5 bases, with 7 bases sitting between them. Germline V CDR1 and CDR2: SGHKS, YYEKEE (reference sequence). The CDR3 DNA reads TGTGCCAGCAGCTTGTCTTTGAACAATGAGCAGTTCTTC. Translated: CASSLSLNNEQFF.

This clone occurred once. The chain employs TRBV5-4 and TRBJ1-4; TRBD1 aligns across 12 bases. This CDR3 spans 15 amino acids. Trimming removed 4 bases from V and 8 bases from J; junction bases left unmatched: 6. Germline V gene data show CDR1 as SGHNT and CDR2 as YYREEE (reference sequence). The CDR3 region is CASSIAGTGGEKLFF. CDR3 sequence (DNA): TGTGCCAGCAGCATCGCCGGGACAGGGGGCGAAAAACTGTTTTTT.

This chain uses TRBV7-9 with TRBJ2-3, with TRBD2 matching 9 bases. This CDR3 has 16 amino acids. Germline lookup yields CDR1 SEHNR and CDR2 FQNEAQ (reference sequence). V shed 3 bases, J shed 1 base, and the junction held 5 bases outside the gene matches. This CDR3 is CASSLAGGPGTDTQYF. The CDR3, as DNA: TGTGCCAGCAGCTTGGCGGGGGGGCCGGGCACAGATACGCAGTATTTT. Complete variable domain (other parts from reference TRBV7-9 and TRBJ2-3): DTGVSQNPRHKITKRGQNVTFRCDPISEHNRLYWYRQTLGQGPEFLTYFQNEAQLEKSRLLSDRFSAERPKGSFSTLEIQRTEQGDSAMYLCASSLAGGPGTDTQYFGPGTRLTVL.

V is TRBV27 and J is TRBJ2-6, with D unresolved. CDR1 is MNHEY and CDR2 is SMNVEV in the germline V gene (reference sequence). Trimming removed 2 bases from V and 0 bases from J, with 2 bases in between. The CDR3 spans 14 residues. The CDR3: CASSLDSGANVLTF. CDR3 DNA: TGTGCCAGCAGTTTAGACTCTGGGGCCAACGTCCTGACTTTC.